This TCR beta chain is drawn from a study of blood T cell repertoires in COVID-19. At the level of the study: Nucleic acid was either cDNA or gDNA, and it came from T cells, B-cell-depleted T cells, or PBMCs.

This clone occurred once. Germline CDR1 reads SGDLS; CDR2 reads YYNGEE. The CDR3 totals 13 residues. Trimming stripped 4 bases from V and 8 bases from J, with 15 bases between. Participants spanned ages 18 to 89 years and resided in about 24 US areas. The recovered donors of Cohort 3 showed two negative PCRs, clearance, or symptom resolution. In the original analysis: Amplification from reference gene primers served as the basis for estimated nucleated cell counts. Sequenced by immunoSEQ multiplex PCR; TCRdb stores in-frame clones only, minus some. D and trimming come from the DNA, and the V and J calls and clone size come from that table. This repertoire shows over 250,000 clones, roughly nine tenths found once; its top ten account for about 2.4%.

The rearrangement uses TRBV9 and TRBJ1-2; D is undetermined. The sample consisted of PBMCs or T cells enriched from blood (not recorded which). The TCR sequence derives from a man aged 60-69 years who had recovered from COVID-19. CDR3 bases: TGTGCCAGCAGCCCGGCCGCGTTGGAGGGCTACACCTTC. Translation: CASSPAALEGYTF.